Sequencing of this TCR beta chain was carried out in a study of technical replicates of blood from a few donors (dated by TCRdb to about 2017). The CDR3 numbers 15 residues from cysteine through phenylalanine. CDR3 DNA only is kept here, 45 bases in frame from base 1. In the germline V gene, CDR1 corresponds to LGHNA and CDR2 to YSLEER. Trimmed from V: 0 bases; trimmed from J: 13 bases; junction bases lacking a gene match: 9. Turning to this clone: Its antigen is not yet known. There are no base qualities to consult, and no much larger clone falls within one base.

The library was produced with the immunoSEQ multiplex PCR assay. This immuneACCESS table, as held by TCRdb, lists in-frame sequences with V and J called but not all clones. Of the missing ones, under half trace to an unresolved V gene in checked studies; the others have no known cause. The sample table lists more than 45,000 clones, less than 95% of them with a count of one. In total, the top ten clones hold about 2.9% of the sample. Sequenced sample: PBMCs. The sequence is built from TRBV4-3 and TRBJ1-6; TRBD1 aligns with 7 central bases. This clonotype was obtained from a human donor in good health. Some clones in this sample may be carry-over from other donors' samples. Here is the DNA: TGCGCCAGCAGCCAAGAGGAAACAGGGGTGAAGCCCCTCCACTTT. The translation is CASSQEETGVKPLHF.